Below are 20 T cell receptor beta chains sequenced from a single sample in a study of cytomegalovirus exposure and HLA in healthy donors. Primers included in the PCR were 60 Vbeta and 13 Jbeta primers. Profiled with immunoSEQ multiplex PCR; TCRdb holds only in-frame clones, not every one. The data hold about 190,000 clones, with approximately 80% observed a single time. The sample consisted of PBMCs. The receptors come from a woman in her late teens or twenties in good health and CMV-seronegative.

This clone showed up just once. Here the CDR3 reads CAISAGGMSDEQYF. The CDR3 DNA reads TGTGCCATCAGTGCGGGGGGGATGAGTGACGAGCAGTACTTC. This chain links TRBV10-3 with TRBJ2-7; TRBD2 aligns across 8 bases. Trimming removed 4 bases from V and 5 bases from J; junction bases left unmatched: 7. The CDR3 is 14 amino acids. Germline V gene lookup returns CDR1 ENHRY and CDR2 SYGVKD.

The rearrangement links TRBV28 to TRBJ1-6, with TRBD1 as a possible D gene (5 bases). CDR3 length equals 14 residues. Germline-derived CDR1 and CDR2 are MDHEN and SYDVKM. V was pared by 4 bases and J by 6 bases, with 10 bases between. Written as DNA, the CDR3 is TGTGCCAGCAGTTCTGGGGGGTCTAATTCACCCCTCCACTTT. Amino acid sequence: CASSSGGSNSPLHF.

The genes are TRBV7-8 and TRBJ2-7; perhaps TRBD1 as D (6 bases). Germline V gene sequence: CDR1 SGHVS, CDR2 FQNEAQ. Trimming cost V 4 bases and J 7 bases, with 20 bases left between them. The CDR3 consists of 15 residues. In DNA, the CDR3 is TGTGCCAGCAGCTCCCCCTCGGGACACCTCTTGGAGCAGTACTTC. Its protein is CASSSPSGHLLEQYF.

This clone has only a few counts. The J gene is TRBJ1-4, the V gene TRBV7-9; the D gene is possibly TRBD1 (6 bases). This CDR3 is 15 amino acids long. The germline V gene has CDR1 SEHNR and CDR2 FQNEAQ (reference sequence). The germline V and J ends were trimmed by 0 bases and 8 bases, with 13 bases remaining between them. CDR3 nucleotide sequence: TGTGCCAGCAGCTTAGCACAGGGTGATGTAGAAAAACTGTTTTTT. Protein sequence: CASSLAQGDVEKLFF.

This chain joins TRBV7-9 and TRBJ2-7, with 10 nucleotides matching TRBD2. This CDR3 is 16 amino acids long. V lost 1 base and J lost 3; bases outside the gene matches: 6. Per the germline V gene, CDR1 is SEHNR and CDR2 is FQNEAQ (reference sequence). DNA for the CDR3: TGTGCCAGCAGCTTAGGAACTAGCGGGAAGGTCTACGAGCAGTACTTC. Encoded protein: CASSLGTSGKVYEQYF.

The J gene is TRBJ1-6, the V gene TRBV28; perhaps TRBD1 as D (6 bases). The germline CDR1 and CDR2 sequences are MDHEN and SYDVKM. V was clipped by 11 bases and J by 11 bases, with 16 bases between them. The CDR3 totals 12 residues. The CDR3 protein is CASGTGQAPLHF. CDR3 bases: TGTGCCTCGGGAACAGGGCAAGCACCCCTCCACTTT.

The chain employs TRBV30 and TRBJ2-7, with 9 bases lining up with TRBD1. With 0 bases clipped from V and 4 bases from J, the junction kept 1 base outside the gene matches. Germline V CDR1 and CDR2: GTSNPN, SVGIG (reference sequence). CDR3 length: 13 residues. CDR3 coding DNA: TGTGCCTGGAGTGTCGGACAGGGGTACGAGCAGTACTTC. Protein sequence: CAWSVGQGYEQYF.

The genes are TRBV7-2 and TRBJ2-5; a weak D match, TRBD2 (5 bases). This CDR3 is built from 13 residues. Trimming took 5 bases from V and 4 from J, leaving 11 bases between them. Germline assignment: CDR1 SGHTA and CDR2 FQGNSA. CDR3 in DNA: TGTGCCAGCAGCCGTGAGCGGTTAGAGACCCAGTACTTC. Translated, it gives CASSRERLETQYF.

The chain uses TRBV4-1 and TRBJ2-7; 10 nucleotides match TRBD1. Germline lookup yields CDR1 MGHRA and CDR2 YSYEKL. V gave up 4 bases and J gave up 0 bases; unmatched junction bases: 6. There are 16 residues in the CDR3. CDR3 loop: CASSPATGGFSYEQYF. In nucleotides, the CDR3 is TGCGCCAGCAGCCCTGCGACAGGGGGCTTCTCCTACGAGCAGTACTTC.

The chain has TRBV7-2 and TRBJ2-7; 10 nucleotides align to TRBD2. From germline, CDR1 is SGHTA and CDR2 FQGNSA. V trimming: 2 bases; J trimming: 3 bases; junction bases outside the gene matches: 10. This CDR3 contains 17 residues. CDR3 sequence reads: CASSLFPQREGFYEQYF. The CDR3 DNA is TGTGCCAGCAGCTTATTCCCACAGCGGGAGGGTTTCTACGAGCAGTACTTC.

This sequence joins TRBV4-2 and TRBJ1-4, with D perhaps TRBD1 (5 bases). The ends were cut back, 4 bases at V and 5 bases at J, with 14 bases in the middle. Germline CDR1 reads LGHNA; CDR2 reads YNFKEQ. The CDR3 covers 15 residues. The CDR3 sequence is CASSLRGTENEKLFF. The CDR3 nucleotides read TGTGCCAGCAGCCTTAGGGGAACGGAAAATGAAAAACTGTTTTTT.

The chain is built from TRBV2 and TRBJ2-1; no reliable D call. Germline loops: CDR1 SNHLY, CDR2 FYNNEI. The CDR3 has 13 residues. The V end lost 4 bases, the J end lost 9 bases, and 13 bases lay between the germline ends. The CDR3 region has the DNA TGTGCCAGCAGTGCCCCGAGAGGTCTTGAGCAGTTCTTC. The encoded protein is CASSAPRGLEQFF.

V usage is TRBV6-1 and J usage is TRBJ2-7; 7 nucleotides align to TRBD1. The J segment lost 3 bases and the V segment lost 6 bases, leaving 5 bases of the junction unmatched. The germline V gene encodes CDR1 MNHNS and CDR2 SASEGT. This CDR3 is 13 amino acids long. The CDR3 region has the DNA TGTGCCAGCAGCAGACAGGGAGACTACGAGCAGTACTTC. This translates into CASSRQGDYEQYF.

This clone was observed a single time. The chain recombines TRBV19 with TRBJ2-1; weak D call: TRBD2 (5 bases). The V and J ends lost 1 base and 3 bases respectively, with 7 bases between them. The CDR3 runs to 14 residues. The germline CDR1 and CDR2 sequences are LNHDA and SQIVND (reference sequence). CDR3 DNA: TGTGCCAGTAGTATAGGGACTCACTACAATGAGCAGTTCTTC. Translation gives CASSIGTHYNEQFF.

This clone has a single count. This sequence joins TRBV5-4 and TRBJ1-2, with 9 bases matching TRBD1. V shed 4 bases and J 4 bases; nucleotides not matched to a gene: 11. Germline V gene lookup returns CDR1 SGHNT and CDR2 YYREEE (reference sequence). CDR3 length: 16 amino acids. The DNA for the CDR3 is TGTGCCAGCAGCGGCCGGGACAGGGCAATTTTCTATGGCTACACCTTC. It encodes CASSGRDRAIFYGYTF.

V usage is TRBV5-4 and J usage is TRBJ2-7; D may be TRBD1 (5 bases). CDR3 length: 15 residues. Trimming stripped 3 bases from V and 4 bases from J, with 17 bases between. Germline values: CDR1 SGHNT, CDR2 YYREEE (reference sequence). The CDR3 loop reads CASSWRDQGVYEQYF. The CDR3, as DNA: TGTGCCAGCAGCTGGAGAGATCAGGGTGTGTACGAGCAGTACTTC.

The J gene is TRBJ2-7, the V gene TRBV27; D gene unclear. Trimming left V 4 bases short and J 6 bases short, with 16 bases between. Germline V gene sequence: CDR1 MNHEY, CDR2 SMNVEV (reference sequence). This CDR3 comprises 14 residues. The CDR3, as DNA: TGTGCCAGCAGTTCCCCGTTGAGCCCTCGCGAGCAGTACTTC. Residues: CASSSPLSPREQYF.

This sequence joins TRBV28 and TRBJ2-7; 14 bases align to TRBD2. The CDR3 contains 15 residues. Germline CDR1 is MDHEN and CDR2 is SYDVKM. With V trimmed by 6 bases and J by 1 base, 2 bases remained unmatched. CDR3 DNA sequence: TGTGCCAGCAGGGGGACTAGCGGGGGTTCCTACGAGCAGTACTTC. This sequence encodes CASRGTSGGSYEQYF.

The genes are TRBV6-5 and TRBJ2-3, with 10 bases matching TRBD1. The CDR3 contains 15 residues. After removal of 5 bases from V and 6 bases from J, the junction contained 8 bases not matched to a gene. Germline CDR1 reads MNHEY; CDR2 reads SVGAGI. CDR3 DNA sequence: TGTGCCAGCAGTCCCGGACAGGGGGTTATGGATACGCAGTATTTT. Its translation is CASSPGQGVMDTQYF.

This chain links TRBV30 with TRBJ2-3; 8 bases match TRBD1. CDR1 and CDR2 (germline): GTSNPN, SVGIG (reference sequence). This CDR3 is built from 18 residues. Trimming cost V 2 bases and J 0 bases; bases outside gene matches: 13. This CDR3 reads CAWSFQRTGSGSTDTQYF. The CDR3 DNA follows: TGTGCCTGGAGTTTCCAAAGGACAGGGTCGGGCAGCACAGATACGCAGTATTTT.